This T cell receptor (beta chain) was sequenced during a study of blood T cell repertoires in COVID-19. Repertoires were generated with immunoSEQ multiplex PCR, while TCRdb's copy carries only in-frame clones and drops some. The sample lists around 220,000 clones; roughly 87% were seen once. Germline CDR1 reads DFQATT; CDR2 reads SNEGSKA (reference sequence). V dropped 6 bases and J dropped 7 bases, with 10 bases sitting between them. This CDR3 has 11 residues. Sequencing was done on a sample of peripheral blood. The clonotype originates from a man in his forties with active or convalescent COVID-19. The chain links TRBV20-1 to TRBJ2-1; D is ambiguous. CDR3 in amino acids: CSASLVNEQFF. In DNA, the CDR3 is TGCAGTGCCAGTTTAGTGAATGAGCAGTTCTTC.